A selection of T cell receptor beta chains follows, all from one sample in a study of blood T cell repertoires in COVID-19. Repertoires were generated with immunoSEQ multiplex PCR, while TCRdb's copy carries only in-frame clones and drops some. The sample shows roughly 100,000 clones, approximately 90% of them seen only once. Specimen: peripheral blood. Receptors originate from a woman of 80 years or more in a cohort sampled during active COVID-19. The CDR3 runs from the conserved cysteine through the conserved F or W. A D gene is named only where the DNA matches it firmly. Not every row has a clone size; where given, it reads once, few, many or a size class.

V: TRBV6-5
D: NA
J: TRBJ1-5
size: NA
CDR3: CASTVSKEPQHF
DNA: TGTGCCAGCACGGTTAGCAAGGAGCCCCAGCATTTT

V: TRBV24-1
D: NA
J: TRBJ1-1
size: NA
CDR3: CATTGDGKMNTEAFF
DNA: TGTGCCACCACCGGGGATGGGAAGATGAACACTGAAGCTTTCTTT

V: TRBV9
D: TRBD2
J: TRBJ2-2
size: NA
CDR3: CASSVKLVAGGQGELFF
DNA: TGTGCCAGCAGCGTTAAGTTGGTAGCGGGGGGGCAAGGGGAGCTGTTTTTT

V: TRBV30
D: NA
J: TRBJ1-1
size: NA
CDR3: CAWIRGSANTEAFF
DNA: TGTGCCTGGATTCGGGGAAGCGCGAACACTGAAGCTTTCTTT

V: TRBV19
D: NA
J: TRBJ1-3
size: NA
CDR3: CASSTQGGGNTIYF
DNA: TGTGCCAGTAGTACCCAGGGTGGTGGAAACACCATATATTTT

V: TRBV21-1
D: NA
J: TRBJ2-1
size: NA
CDR3: CASSKEKGGLHEQFF
DNA: TGTGCCAGCAGCAAAGAGAAAGGGGGTCTTCATGAGCAGTTCTTC

V: TRBV6-5
D: TRBD1
J: TRBJ2-1
size: NA
CDR3: CASRTTGDNEQFF
DNA: TGTGCCAGCAGAACCACAGGGGACAATGAGCAGTTCTTC

V: TRBV6-5
D: NA
J: TRBJ1-2
size: NA
CDR3: CASQSWGGTGYTF
DNA: TGTGCCTCCCAGTCGTGGGGGGGGACTGGCTACACCTTC

V: TRBV3-1/TRBV3-2
D: NA
J: TRBJ2-5
size: NA
CDR3: CASRRSGNKEAQYF
DNA: TGTGCCAGCCGCCGGTCAGGAAATAAGGAGGCCCAGTACTTC

V: TRBV6-1
D: TRBD2
J: TRBJ2-5
size: once
CDR3: CASSEGSSGGQETQYF
DNA: TGTGCCAGCAGTGAAGGGTCTAGCGGGGGCCAAGAGACCCAGTACTTC

V: TRBV18
D: NA
J: TRBJ2-7
size: NA
CDR3: CASSPAERQLDYEQYF
DNA: TGTGCCAGCTCACCCGCCGAGCGACAGCTCGACTACGAGCAGTACTTC

V: TRBV7-2
D: TRBD2
J: TRBJ2-1
size: once
CDR3: CASSLVALAGSYNEQFF
DNA: TGTGCCAGCAGCTTGGTCGCTCTAGCGGGGTCTTACAATGAGCAGTTCTTC

V: TRBV30
D: TRBD2
J: TRBJ2-1
size: NA
CDR3: CAWSSTGTGGNEQFF
DNA: TGTGCCTGGAGTTCTACAGGGACGGGGGGGAACGAGCAGTTCTTC

V: TRBV3-1/TRBV3-2
D: TRBD2
J: TRBJ2-7
size: once
CDR3: CASSSQSGLAGEESYEQYF
DNA: TGTGCCAGCAGCTCTCAATCGGGACTAGCGGGGGAGGAGTCCTACGAGCAGTACTTC

V: TRBV6-6
D: NA
J: TRBJ2-1
size: NA
CDR3: CASSSTENSYNEQFF
DNA: TGTGCCAGCAGTTCAACAGAGAACTCCTACAATGAGCAGTTCTTC